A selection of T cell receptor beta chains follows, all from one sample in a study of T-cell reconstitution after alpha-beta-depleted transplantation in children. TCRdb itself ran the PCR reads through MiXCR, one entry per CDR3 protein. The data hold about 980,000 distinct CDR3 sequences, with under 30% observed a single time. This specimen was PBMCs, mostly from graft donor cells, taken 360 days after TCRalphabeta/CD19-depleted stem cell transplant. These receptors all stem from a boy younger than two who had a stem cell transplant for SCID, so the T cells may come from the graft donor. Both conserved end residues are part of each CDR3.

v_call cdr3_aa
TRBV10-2 CASRSGGYGELFF
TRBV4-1 CASSHTGLAGMSTQYF
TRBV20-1 CSAPGRAGVVNEQFF
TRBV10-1 CASRTGLAGGRSTDTQYF
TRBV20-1 CSHTDRNTDTQYF
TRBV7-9 CASSLEGGTPNTEAFF
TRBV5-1 CASSTWGSQETQYF
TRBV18 CASSPPGGQDNEQFF
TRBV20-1 CSARDPLVWDSTDTQYF
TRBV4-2 CASSHPSYRVAGYTF
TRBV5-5 CASSFLWDEIDYEQYF
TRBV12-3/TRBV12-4 CASSFNQGHEQFF
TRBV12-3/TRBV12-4 CASTRRGGVPEAFF
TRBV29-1 CSVKGQGASWDEKLFF